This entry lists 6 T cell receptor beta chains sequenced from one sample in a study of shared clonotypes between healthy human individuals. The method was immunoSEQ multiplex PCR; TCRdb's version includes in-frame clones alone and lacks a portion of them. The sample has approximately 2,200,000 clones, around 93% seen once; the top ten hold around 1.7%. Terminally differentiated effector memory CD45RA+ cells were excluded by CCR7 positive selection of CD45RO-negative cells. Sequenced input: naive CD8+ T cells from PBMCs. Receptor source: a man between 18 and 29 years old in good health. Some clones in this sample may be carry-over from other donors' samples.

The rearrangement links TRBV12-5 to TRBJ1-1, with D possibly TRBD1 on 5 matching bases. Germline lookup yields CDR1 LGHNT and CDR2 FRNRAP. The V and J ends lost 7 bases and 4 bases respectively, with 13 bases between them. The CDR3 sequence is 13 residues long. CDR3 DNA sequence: TGTGCTAGTGCCTCTTCGGGGGTCACTGAAGCTTTCTTT. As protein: CASASSGVTEAFF.

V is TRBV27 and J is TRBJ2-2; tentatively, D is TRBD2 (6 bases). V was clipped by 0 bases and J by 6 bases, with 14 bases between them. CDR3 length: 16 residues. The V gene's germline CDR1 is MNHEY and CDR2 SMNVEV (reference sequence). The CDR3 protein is CASSLSPRPGAGELFF. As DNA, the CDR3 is TGTGCCAGCAGTTTATCGCCCCGGCCGGGGGCCGGGGAGCTGTTTTTT.

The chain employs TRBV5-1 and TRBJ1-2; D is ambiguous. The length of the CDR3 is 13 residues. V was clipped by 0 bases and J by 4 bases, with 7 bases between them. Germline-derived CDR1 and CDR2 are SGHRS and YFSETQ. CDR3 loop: CASSLAPVYGYTF. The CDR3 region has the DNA TGCGCCAGCAGCTTGGCACCCGTCTATGGCTACACCTTC.

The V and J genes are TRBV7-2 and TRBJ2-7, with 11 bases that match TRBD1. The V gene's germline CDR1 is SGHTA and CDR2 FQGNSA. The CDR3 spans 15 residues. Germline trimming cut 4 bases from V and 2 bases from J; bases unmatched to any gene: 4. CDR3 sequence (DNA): TGTGCCAGCAGCTCTTCGGACAGGGGGCCCTACGAGCAGTACTTC. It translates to CASSSSDRGPYEQYF.

The DNA for the CDR3 is TGTGCCAGCAGCTTGGACCGAGACAATGAGCAGTTCTTC. Its translation is CASSLDRDNEQFF. The chain employs TRBV13 and TRBJ2-1; D unresolved. Germline CDR1 PRHDT, CDR2 FYEKMQ (reference sequence). The CDR3 runs 13 residues. V lost 3 bases to trimming and J lost 5 bases, with 8 bases between them.

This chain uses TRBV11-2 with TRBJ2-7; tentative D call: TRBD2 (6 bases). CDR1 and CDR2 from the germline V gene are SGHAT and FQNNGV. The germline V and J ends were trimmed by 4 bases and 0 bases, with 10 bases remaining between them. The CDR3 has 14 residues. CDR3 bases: TGTGCCAGCAGCTGGTACGGGAGCTCCTACGAGCAGTACTTC. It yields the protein CASSWYGSSYEQYF.